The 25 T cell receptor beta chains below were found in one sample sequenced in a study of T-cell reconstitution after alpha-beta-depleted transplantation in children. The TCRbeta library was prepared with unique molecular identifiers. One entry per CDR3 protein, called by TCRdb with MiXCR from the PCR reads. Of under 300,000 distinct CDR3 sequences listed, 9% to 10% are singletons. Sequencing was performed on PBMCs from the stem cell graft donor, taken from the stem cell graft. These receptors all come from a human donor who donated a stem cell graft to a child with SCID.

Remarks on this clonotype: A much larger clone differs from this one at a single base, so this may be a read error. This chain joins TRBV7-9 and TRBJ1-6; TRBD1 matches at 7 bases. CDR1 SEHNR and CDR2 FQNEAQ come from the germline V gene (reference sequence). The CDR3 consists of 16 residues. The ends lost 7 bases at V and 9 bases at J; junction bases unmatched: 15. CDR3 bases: TGTGCCAGCATCTTCGACTACGGGACAGATAGTTCACCCCTCCACTTT. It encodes CASIFDYGTDSSPLHF.

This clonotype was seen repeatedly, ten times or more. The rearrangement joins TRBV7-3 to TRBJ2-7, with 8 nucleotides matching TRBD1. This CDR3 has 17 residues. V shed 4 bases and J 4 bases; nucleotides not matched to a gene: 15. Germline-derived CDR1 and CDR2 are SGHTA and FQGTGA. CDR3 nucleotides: TGTGCCAGCAGCTCCATGTCGTTTCGGACAGGGCTGTACGAGCAGTACTTC. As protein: CASSSMSFRTGLYEQYF.

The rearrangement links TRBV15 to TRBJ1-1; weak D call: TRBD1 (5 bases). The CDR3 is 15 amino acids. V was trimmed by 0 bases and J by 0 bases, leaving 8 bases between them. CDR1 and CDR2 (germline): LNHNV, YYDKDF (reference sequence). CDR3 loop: CATSRDRGMNTEAFF. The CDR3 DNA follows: TGTGCCACCAGCAGAGATAGGGGAATGAACACTGAAGCTTTCTTT. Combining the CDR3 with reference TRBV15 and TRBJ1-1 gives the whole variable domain DAMVIQNPRYQVTQFGKPVTLSCSQTLNHNVMYWYQQKSSQAPKLLFHYYDKDFNNEADTPDNFQSRRPNTSFCFLDIRSPGLGDTAMYLCATSRDRGMNTEAFFGQGTRLTVV.

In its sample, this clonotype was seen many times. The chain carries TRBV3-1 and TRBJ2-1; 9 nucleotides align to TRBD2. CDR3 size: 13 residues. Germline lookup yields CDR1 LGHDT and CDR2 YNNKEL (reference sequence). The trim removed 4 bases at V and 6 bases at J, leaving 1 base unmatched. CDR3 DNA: TGTGCCAGCAGCCGACTAGCGGCCAATGAGCAGTTCTTC. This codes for CASSRLAANEQFF.

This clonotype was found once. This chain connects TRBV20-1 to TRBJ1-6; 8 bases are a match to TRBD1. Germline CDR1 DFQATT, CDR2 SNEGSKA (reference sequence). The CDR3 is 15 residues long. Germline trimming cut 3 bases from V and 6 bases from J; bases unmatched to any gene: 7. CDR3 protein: CSASQWTGSNSPLHF. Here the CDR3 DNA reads TGCAGTGCTAGTCAATGGACAGGGTCTAATTCACCCCTCCACTTT.

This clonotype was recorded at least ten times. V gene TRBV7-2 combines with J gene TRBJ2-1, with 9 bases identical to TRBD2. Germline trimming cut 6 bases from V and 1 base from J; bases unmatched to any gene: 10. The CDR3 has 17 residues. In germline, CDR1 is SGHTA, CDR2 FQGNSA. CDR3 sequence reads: CASRGRGGFYSYNEQFF. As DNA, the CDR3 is TGTGCCAGCAGGGGGCGGGGGGGCTTTTATTCCTACAATGAGCAGTTCTTC.

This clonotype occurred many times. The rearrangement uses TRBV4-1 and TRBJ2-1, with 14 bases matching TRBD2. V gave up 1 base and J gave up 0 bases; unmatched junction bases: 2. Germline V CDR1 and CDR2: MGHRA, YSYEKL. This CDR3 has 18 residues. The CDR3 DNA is TGCGCCAGCAGCCAAGGACTAGCGGGGGGGCCCTCCTACAATGAGCAGTTCTTC. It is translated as CASSQGLAGGPSYNEQFF.

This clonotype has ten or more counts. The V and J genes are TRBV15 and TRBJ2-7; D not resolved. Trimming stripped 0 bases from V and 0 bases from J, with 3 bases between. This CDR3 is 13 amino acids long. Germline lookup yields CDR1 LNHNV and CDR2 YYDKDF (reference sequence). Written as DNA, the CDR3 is TGTGCCACCAGCAGAGACCCCTCCTACGAGCAGTACTTC. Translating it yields CATSRDPSYEQYF.

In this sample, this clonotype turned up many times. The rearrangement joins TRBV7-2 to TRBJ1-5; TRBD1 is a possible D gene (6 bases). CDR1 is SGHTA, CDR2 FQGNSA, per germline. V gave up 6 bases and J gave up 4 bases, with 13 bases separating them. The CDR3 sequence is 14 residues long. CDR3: CASSRRGGNQPQHF. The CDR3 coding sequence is TGTGCCAGCAGTCGCAGGGGTGGGAATCAGCCCCAGCATTTT. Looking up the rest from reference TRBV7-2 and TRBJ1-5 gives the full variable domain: GAGVSQSPSNKVTEKGKDVELRCDPISGHTALYWYRQSLGQGLEFLIYFQGNSAPDKSGLPSDRFSAERTGGSVSTLTIQRTQQEDSAVYLCASSRRGGNQPQHFGDGTRLSIL.

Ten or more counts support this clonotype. CDR3 protein: CASSRRGVQSTDTQYF. In nucleotides, the CDR3 is TGTGCCAGCAGCCGCCGGGGCGTGCAAAGCACAGATACGCAGTATTTT. This chain uses TRBV7-9 with TRBJ2-3; D possibly matches TRBD1 or TRBD2 (5 bases each). The CDR3 sequence is 16 residues long. Trimming shortened V by 5 bases and J by 0 bases, and 15 bases separated the two germline ends. Germline V gene sequence: CDR1 SEHNR, CDR2 FQNEAQ (reference sequence).

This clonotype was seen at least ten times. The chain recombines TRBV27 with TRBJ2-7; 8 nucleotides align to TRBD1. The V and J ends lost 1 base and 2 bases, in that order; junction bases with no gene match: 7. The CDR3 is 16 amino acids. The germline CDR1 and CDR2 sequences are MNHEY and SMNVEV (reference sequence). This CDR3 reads CASSLLSGTGTYEQYF. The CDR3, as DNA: TGTGCCAGCAGTTTATTGTCGGGGACAGGCACCTACGAGCAGTACTTC.

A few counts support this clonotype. The CDR3: CSVGTGLWDEQYF. The CDR3 bases are TGCAGCGTTGGCACAGGTCTTTGGGACGAGCAGTACTTC. The genes are TRBV29-1 and TRBJ2-7; maybe TRBD1 (5 bases). Germline assignment: CDR1 SQVTM and CDR2 ANQGSEA. Trimming left V 4 bases short and J 5 bases short, with 15 bases between. This CDR3 is 13 amino acids long.

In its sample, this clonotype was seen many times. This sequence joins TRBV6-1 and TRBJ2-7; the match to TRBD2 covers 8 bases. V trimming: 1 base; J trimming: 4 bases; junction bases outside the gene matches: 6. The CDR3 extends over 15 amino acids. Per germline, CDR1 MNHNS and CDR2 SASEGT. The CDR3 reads CASSEGLAGGYEQYF. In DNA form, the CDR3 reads TGTGCCAGCAGTGAAGGGCTAGCGGGCGGGTACGAGCAGTACTTC.

The CDR3 DNA is TGTGCCAGCAGCCCAGCCCCCTTAGGGGAAGCTTTCTTT. Its protein is CASSPAPLGEAFF. This chain uses TRBV11-2 with TRBJ1-1; D is uncertain. Germline V lookup: CDR1 SGHAT, CDR2 FQNNGV. V was pared by 5 bases and J by 8 bases, with 15 bases between. This CDR3 has 13 amino acids.

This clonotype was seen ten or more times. The CDR3 coding sequence is TGCAGTGCTAGTGCTCCACAGGGTAACACCGGGGAGCTGTTTTTT. Translated, it gives CSASAPQGNTGELFF. The V gene is TRBV20-1, the J gene TRBJ2-2, with a tentative D call TRBD1 (6 bases). The CDR3 spans 15 residues. The germline CDR1 and CDR2 sequences are DFQATT and SNEGSKA (reference sequence). The V end was cut by 3 bases, the J end by 2 bases, with 13 bases between.

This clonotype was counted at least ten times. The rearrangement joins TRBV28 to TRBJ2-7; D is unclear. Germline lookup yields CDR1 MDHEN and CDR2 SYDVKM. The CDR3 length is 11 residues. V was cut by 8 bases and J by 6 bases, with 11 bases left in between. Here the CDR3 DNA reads TGTGCCAGCCGTGCTTTTGGCGAGCAGTACTTC. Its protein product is CASRAFGEQYF. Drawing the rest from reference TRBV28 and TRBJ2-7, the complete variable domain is DVKVTQSSRYLVKRTGEKVFLECVQDMDHENMFWYRQDPGLGLRLIYFSYDVKMKEKGDIPEGYSVSREKKERFSLILESASTNQTSMYLCASRAFGEQYFGPGTRLTVT.

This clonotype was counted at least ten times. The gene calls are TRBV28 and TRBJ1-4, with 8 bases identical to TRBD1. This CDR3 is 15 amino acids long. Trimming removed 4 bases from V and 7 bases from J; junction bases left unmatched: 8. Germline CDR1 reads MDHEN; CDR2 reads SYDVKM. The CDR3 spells CASSSWTGLVEKLFF. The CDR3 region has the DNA TGTGCCAGCAGTTCGTGGACAGGGTTGGTTGAAAAACTGTTTTTT.

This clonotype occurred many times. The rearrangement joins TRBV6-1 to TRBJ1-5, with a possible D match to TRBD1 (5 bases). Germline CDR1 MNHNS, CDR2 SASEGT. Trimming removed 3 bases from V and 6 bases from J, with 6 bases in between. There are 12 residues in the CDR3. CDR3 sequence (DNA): TGTGCCAGCAGTGAGGGGCTTCAGCCCCAGCATTTT. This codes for CASSEGLQPQHF.

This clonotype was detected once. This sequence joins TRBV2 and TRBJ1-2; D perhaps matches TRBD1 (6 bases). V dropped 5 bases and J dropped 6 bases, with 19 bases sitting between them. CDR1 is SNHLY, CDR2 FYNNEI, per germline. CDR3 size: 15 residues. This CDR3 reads CASSSIDRIVHGYTF. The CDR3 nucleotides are TGTGCCAGCAGTTCGATTGACAGGATCGTCCATGGCTACACCTTC.

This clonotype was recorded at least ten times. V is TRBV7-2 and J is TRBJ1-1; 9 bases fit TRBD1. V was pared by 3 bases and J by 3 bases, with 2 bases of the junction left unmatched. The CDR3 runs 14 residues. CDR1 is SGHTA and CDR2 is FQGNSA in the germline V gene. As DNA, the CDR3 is TGTGCCAGCAGCTTGGACAGGGGAGACACTGAAGCTTTCTTT. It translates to CASSLDRGDTEAFF. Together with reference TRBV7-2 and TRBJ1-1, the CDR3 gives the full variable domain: GAGVSQSPSNKVTEKGKDVELRCDPISGHTALYWYRQSLGQGLEFLIYFQGNSAPDKSGLPSDRFSAERTGGSVSTLTIQRTQQEDSAVYLCASSLDRGDTEAFFGQGTRLTVV.

The CDR3 reads CASSLLGTDQETQYF. As DNA, the CDR3 is TGTGCCAGCAGCTTACTTGGGACAGACCAAGAGACCCAGTACTTC. The chain couples TRBV7-2 to TRBJ2-5; TRBD1 agrees at 7 bases. This CDR3 region has 15 residues. In germline, CDR1 is SGHTA, CDR2 FQGNSA. The trim removed 2 bases at V and 0 bases at J, leaving 3 bases unmatched.

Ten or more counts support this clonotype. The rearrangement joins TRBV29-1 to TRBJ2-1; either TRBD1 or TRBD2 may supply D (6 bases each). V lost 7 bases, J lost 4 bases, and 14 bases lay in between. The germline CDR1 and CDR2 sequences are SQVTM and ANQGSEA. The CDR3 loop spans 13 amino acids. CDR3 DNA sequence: TGCAGCGAGGGCGGGACACAGTACAATGAGCAGTTCTTC. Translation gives CSEGGTQYNEQFF.

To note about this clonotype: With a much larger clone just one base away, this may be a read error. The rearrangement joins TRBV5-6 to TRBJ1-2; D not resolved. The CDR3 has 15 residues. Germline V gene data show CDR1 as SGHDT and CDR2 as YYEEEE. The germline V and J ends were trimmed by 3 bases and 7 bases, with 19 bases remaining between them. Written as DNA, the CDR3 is TGTGCCAGCAGCTCGCCGAGTGGAGTAATAGGTGGCTACACCTTC. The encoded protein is CASSSPSGVIGGYTF.

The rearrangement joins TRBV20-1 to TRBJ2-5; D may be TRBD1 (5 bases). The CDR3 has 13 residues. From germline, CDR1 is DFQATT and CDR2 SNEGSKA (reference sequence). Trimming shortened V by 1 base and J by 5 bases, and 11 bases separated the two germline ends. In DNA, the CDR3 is TGCAGTGCTAGAGTAGGGGCGCGGGAGACCCAGTACTTC. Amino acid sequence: CSARVGARETQYF.

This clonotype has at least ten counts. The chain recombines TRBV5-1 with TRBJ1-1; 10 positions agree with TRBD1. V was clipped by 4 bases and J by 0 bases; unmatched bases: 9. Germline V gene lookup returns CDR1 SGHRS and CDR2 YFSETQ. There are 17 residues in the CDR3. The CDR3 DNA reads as TGCGCCAGCAGCCCCGGGCCGGGACAGGGGTTGAACACTGAAGCTTTCTTT. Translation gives CASSPGPGQGLNTEAFF.